The source of this T cell receptor (beta chain) is a study of blood T cell repertoires in COVID-19. TCRdb keeps only in-frame clones here, not all; method: immunoSEQ multiplex PCR. The repertoire holds almost 400,000 clones, with 88% as singletons. Trimming removed 1 base from V and 7 bases from J, with 19 bases in between. The CDR3 has 16 residues. CDR1 SEHNR and CDR2 FQNEAQ come from the germline V gene (reference sequence). Recruitment covered roughly 22 US areas and drew participants whose ages spanned roughly 18 to 90 years. The TCR originated in a woman aged 25 to 45 with acute COVID-19. Sequencing used PBMCs or T cells enriched from blood (not recorded which). The V gene is TRBV7-9, the J gene TRBJ1-1, with D possibly TRBD1 on 6 matching bases. The CDR3 DNA sequence: TGTGCCAGCAGCTTAGGGGGGCAGGGTTTTTCGGTTGAAGCTTTCTTT. Encoded protein: CASSLGGQGFSVEAFF.